This TCR beta chain was obtained from a study of blood T cell repertoires in COVID-19. In the study overall: COVID-19 samples, acute and convalescent, were from the United States, Italy and Spain.

Germline values: CDR1 SEHNR, CDR2 FQNEAQ (reference sequence). The ends lost 5 bases at V and 2 bases at J; junction bases unmatched: 5. The CDR3 is 15 residues long. Participant age was roughly 18 to 89 years, and participants resided in fewer than 25 US areas. Cohort 3 donors were reported recovered after two negative PCRs, clearance, or symptom resolution. As originally analysed: Amplification of reference gene primers provided the estimated nucleated cell counts. Using immunoSEQ multiplex PCR, the repertoire was profiled, and TCRdb retains in-frame clones only, with some absent. V, J and clone size are those of that table, while D and trimming were read from the DNA. The sample includes a few hundred thousand clones, approximately 90% of them seen just once.

Material: PBMCs or T cells enriched from blood (not recorded which). This clonotype originated in a man under 40 who had recovered from COVID-19. The rearrangement joins TRBV7-9 to TRBJ1-5, with 8 bases matching TRBD1. The CDR3 region is CASSRQGNGNQPQHF. The CDR3, as DNA: TGTGCCAGCAGCAGACAGGGGAATGGCAATCAGCCCCAGCATTTT.